Listed below are T cell receptor beta chains from one sample, sequenced in a study of human T cells and chemical hapten exposure. Each CDR3 protein is one row after TCRdb ran MiXCR on the RACE reads. The sample has 270,000 or so distinct CDR3 sequences, around 7% seen once. The sequencing used whole blood, collected in connection with sensitization to the hapten diphenylcyclopropenone (DPC). The receptors originated from a young man with alopecia areata. Some clones in this sample may be carry-over from other donors' samples. Both conserved end residues are part of each CDR3. The order of the fields is J gene, D gene, V gene, clone size, CDR3 protein, CDR3 DNA. The D gene is left open where the match is weak. Clone size is given for some rows only: seen once, a few or many times, or a class if the clone is expanded.

TRBJ1-5	.	TRBV29-1	few	CSVSSTEGNQPQHF	TGCAGCGTCTCCTCCACGGAGGGCAATCAGCCCCAGCATTTT
TRBJ1-2	.	TRBV29-1	.	CSVEDPGTNYGYTF	TGCAGCGTTGAAGATCCCGGGACGAACTATGGCTACACCTTC
TRBJ2-7	TRBD1	TRBV6-6	.	CASRDRQGGAYEQYF	TGTGCCAGCAGAGACCGACAGGGGGGAGCCTACGAGCAGTACTTC
TRBJ1-4	.	TRBV7-2	few	CASSRFSTATNEKLFF	TGTGCCAGCAGCCGTTTCTCAACAGCAACTAATGAAAAACTGTTTTTT
TRBJ1-1	.	TRBV5-6	few	CASSLADYSARAFF	TGTGCCAGCAGCTTGGCCGATTATAGTGCTCGAGCTTTCTTT
TRBJ1-2	TRBD1	TRBV5-1	.	CASSLEGDRDYGYTF	TGCGCCAGCAGCTTGGAAGGGGACAGAGACTATGGCTACACCTTC
TRBJ2-1	.	TRBV6-2/TRBV6-3	many	CASSSGGPGNEQFF	TGTGCCAGCAGTTCCGGAGGCCCGGGCAATGAGCAGTTCTTC
TRBJ1-4	.	TRBV15	.	CATQVHGLEKLFF	TGTGCCACCCAGGTTCACGGGCTTGAAAAACTGTTTTTT
TRBJ2-3	TRBD1	TRBV7-9	few	CASSSPTGLGTDTQYF	TGTGCCAGCAGCTCCCCGACAGGGTTGGGCACAGATACGCAGTATTTT
TRBJ1-1	.	TRBV9	many	CASSVEPGNTEAFF	TGTGCCAGCAGCGTAGAACCGGGGAACACTGAAGCTTTCTTT
TRBJ2-2	TRBD1	TRBV4-2	.	CASSQRQGTPGELFF	TGTGCCAGCAGCCAGAGACAGGGGACCCCCGGGGAGCTGTTTTTT
TRBJ1-6	.	TRBV2	few	CASRAGPHSYNSPLHF	TGTGCCAGCAGAGCGGGACCGCACTCCTATAATTCACCCCTCCACTTT
TRBJ2-3	.	TRBV7-6	few	CASSPLLEDTDTQYF	TGTGCCAGCAGCCCGCTGCTTGAAGACACAGATACGCAGTATTTT
TRBJ1-1	.	TRBV5-6	many	CASSHAFNTEAFF	TGTGCCAGCAGCCACGCCTTTAACACTGAAGCTTTCTTT
TRBJ2-1	TRBD2	TRBV20-1	many	CSAPSGGAYNEQFF	TGCAGTGCTCCTAGCGGGGGAGCCTACAATGAGCAGTTCTTC
TRBJ2-3	.	TRBV6-4	few	CASSDSSSADTQYF	TGTGCCAGCAGTGACTCCTCTAGCGCGGATACGCAGTATTTT
TRBJ1-2	TRBD1	TRBV7-9	.	CASSRPDRGKYGYTF	TGTGCCAGCAGCCGACCTGACAGGGGCAAGTATGGCTACACCTTC
TRBJ1-2	.	TRBV6-1	.	CASSASWGNYGYTF	TGTGCCAGCAGTGCATCTTGGGGTAACTATGGCTACACCTTC
TRBJ2-3	TRBD1	TRBV29-1	.	CSVLNRGHSTDTQYF	TGCAGCGTTTTAAACAGGGGGCATTCGACAGATACGCAGTATTTT
TRBJ2-1	TRBD1	TRBV28	few	CASSLVFGDSKNEQFF	TGTGCCAGCAGTTTAGTCTTCGGGGACAGTAAGAATGAGCAGTTCTTC
TRBJ2-7	.	TRBV5-4	few	CASSLEDGSSYEQYF	TGTGCCAGCAGCTTGGAGGACGGAAGCTCCTACGAGCAGTACTTC
TRBJ1-2	.	TRBV10-3	many	CAISERRETYGYTF	TGTGCCATCAGTGAACGACGGGAGACCTATGGCTACACCTTC
TRBJ2-1	TRBD2	TRBV4-2	.	CASSQEAGNYNEQFF	TGTGCCAGCAGCCAAGAAGCGGGGAATTACAATGAGCAGTTCTTC
TRBJ2-3	.	TRBV5-1	many	CASSFGEEGTDTQYF	TGCGCCAGCAGCTTTGGAGAGGAAGGCACAGATACGCAGTATTTT
TRBJ1-6	.	TRBV2	.	CASGGSHYNSPLHF	TGTGCCTCGGGGGGCAGCCACTATAATTCACCCCTCCACTTT
TRBJ1-2	.	TRBV20-1	few	CSARDRPGVNYGYTF	TGCAGTGCTAGAGATCGGCCAGGGGTTAACTATGGCTACACCTTC
TRBJ2-2	.	TRBV12-3/TRBV12-4	.	CASTLLVSNTGELFF	TGTGCCAGCACCTTACTAGTTTCGAACACCGGGGAGCTGTTTTTT
TRBJ1-5	.	TRBV7-2	.	CASSFPPAGDQPQHF	TGTGCCAGCAGCTTCCCGCCAGCCGGGGATCAGCCCCAGCATTTT
TRBJ2-5	.	TRBV6-5	.	CASSDGGDHQETQYF	TGTGCCAGCAGCGACGGCGGGGACCACCAAGAGACCCAGTACTTC
TRBJ2-2	.	TRBV7-3	.	CASSLLGSNTGELFF	TGTGCCAGCAGCTTACTGGGTTCGAACACCGGGGAGCTGTTTTTT
TRBJ1-6	.	TRBV5-6	.	CASNRDNSPLHF	TGTGCCAGCAACAGGGATAATTCACCCCTCCACTTT
TRBJ2-4	.	TRBV7-2	many	CASSLEGVPLAKNIQYF	TGTGCCAGCAGCTTAGAAGGGGTTCCACTAGCCAAAAACATTCAGTACTTC
TRBJ2-3	.	TRBV5-1	few	CASRVQGSTDTQYF	TGCGCCAGCAGGGTACAGGGTAGCACAGATACGCAGTATTTT
TRBJ2-2	.	TRBV4-1	many	CASSQDRDATGELFF	TGCGCCAGCAGCCAAGACAGGGATGCCACCGGGGAGCTGTTTTTT
TRBJ2-7	TRBD1	TRBV15	.	CATSRGTGVSYEQYF	TGTGCCACCAGCAGAGGAACAGGGGTTTCCTACGAGCAGTACTTC
TRBJ2-7	.	TRBV20-1	many	CSASGPYEQYF	TGCAGTGCTAGTGGGCCTTACGAGCAGTACTTC
TRBJ2-5	.	TRBV7-2	many	CASSAPSISRRETQYF	TGTGCCAGCAGTGCTCCATCCATAAGTAGGCGGGAGACCCAGTACTTC
TRBJ2-2	TRBD1	TRBV2	many	CASSIIQGAGELFF	TGTGCCAGCAGTATTATACAGGGGGCCGGGGAGCTGTTTTTT
TRBJ2-1	.	TRBV27	.	CASSLSTSCNEQFF	TGTGCCAGCAGCCTGTCAACCTCCTGCAATGAGCAGTTCTTC
TRBJ1-5	.	TRBV12-3/TRBV12-4	many	CASSSRVTQPQHF	TGTGCCAGCAGCTCCAGGGTGACTCAGCCCCAGCATTTT
TRBJ1-2	.	TRBV5-1	.	CASSVRTEVLYGYTF	TGCGCCAGCAGCGTCCGGACAGAGGTCCTCTATGGCTACACCTTC
TRBJ1-1	TRBD1	TRBV5-1	few	CASSFGDSKMNTEAFF	TGCGCCAGCAGCTTCGGGGACAGTAAAATGAACACTGAAGCTTTCTTT
TRBJ2-3	TRBD2	TRBV6-2/TRBV6-3	few	CASRRGLATDTQYF	TGTGCCAGCAGGCGAGGACTAGCGACAGATACGCAGTATTTT
TRBJ1-1	.	TRBV4-1	many	CASSQTFTGRGAFF	TGCGCCAGCAGCCAAACCTTTACCGGGAGGGGGGCTTTCTTT
TRBJ2-1	.	TRBV29-1	few	CSVNRDYNEQFF	TGCAGCGTTAACCGGGACTACAATGAGCAGTTCTTC
TRBJ2-3	TRBD1	TRBV7-6	many	CASSSNTGGWTDTQYF	TGTGCCAGCAGCTCGAATACAGGGGGCTGGACAGATACGCAGTATTTT
TRBJ2-1	TRBD2	TRBV9	few	CASSATSGGIYNEQFF	TGTGCCAGCAGCGCGACTAGCGGGGGGATTTACAATGAGCAGTTCTTC
TRBJ1-3	.	TRBV7-3	few	CASSPTGSAGNTIYF	TGTGCCAGCAGCCCAACAGGGAGCGCTGGAAACACCATATATTTT
TRBJ1-5	TRBD1	TRBV29-1	many	CSVLTTGDMGQPQHF	TGCAGCGTGCTAACCACAGGGGACATGGGTCAGCCCCAGCATTTT
TRBJ1-4	.	TRBV20-1	many	CSARVTTGEKLFF	TGCAGTGCTAGGGTGACTACGGGTGAAAAACTGTTTTTT
TRBJ1-3	.	TRBV7-2	once	CASMGQGLSGNTMYF	TGTGCCAGCATGGGCCAGGGGCTCTCTGGAAACACCATGTATTTT
TRBJ2-7	.	TRBV6-5	few	CARGYLRDRHYEQYF	TGTGCCAGGGGGTATCTTCGGGACCGACACTACGAGCAGTACTTC
TRBJ2-1	TRBD2	TRBV19	.	CASSRNSGGIGNEQFF	TGTGCCAGTAGTAGGAATAGCGGGGGGATTGGGAATGAGCAGTTCTTC
TRBJ2-3	.	TRBV20-1	few	CSALGQGTDTQYF	TGCAGTGCTCTCGGACAAGGCACAGATACGCAGTATTTT
TRBJ1-1	TRBD1	TRBV5-5	few	CASSLAPGGTAEAFF	TGTGCCAGCAGCTTGGCCCCAGGGGGCACTGCTGAAGCTTTCTTT
TRBJ1-1	TRBD1	TRBV7-9	.	CASSPTGATEAFF	TGTGCCAGCAGCCCGACAGGGGCCACTGAAGCTTTCTTT
TRBJ2-3	.	TRBV5-1	.	CASSRDFADTQYF	TGCGCCAGCAGCCGGGACTTTGCAGATACGCAGTATTTT
TRBJ1-1	TRBD1	TRBV20-1	.	CSASSGGLTAFF	TGCAGTGCTTCTTCAGGGGGCCTAACCGCTTTCTTT